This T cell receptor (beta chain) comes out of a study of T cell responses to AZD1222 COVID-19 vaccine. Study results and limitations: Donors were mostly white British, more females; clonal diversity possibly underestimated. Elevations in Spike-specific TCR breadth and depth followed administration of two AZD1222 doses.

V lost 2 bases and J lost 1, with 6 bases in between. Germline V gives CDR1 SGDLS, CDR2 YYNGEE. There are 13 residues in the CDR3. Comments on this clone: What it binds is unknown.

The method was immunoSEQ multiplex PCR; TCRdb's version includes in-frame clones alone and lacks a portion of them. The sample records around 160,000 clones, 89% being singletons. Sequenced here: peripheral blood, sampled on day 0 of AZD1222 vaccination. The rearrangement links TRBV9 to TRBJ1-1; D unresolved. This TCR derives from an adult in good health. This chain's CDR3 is CASSVSTNTEAFF. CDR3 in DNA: TGTGCCAGCAGCGTGTCAACGAACACTGAAGCTTTCTTT.